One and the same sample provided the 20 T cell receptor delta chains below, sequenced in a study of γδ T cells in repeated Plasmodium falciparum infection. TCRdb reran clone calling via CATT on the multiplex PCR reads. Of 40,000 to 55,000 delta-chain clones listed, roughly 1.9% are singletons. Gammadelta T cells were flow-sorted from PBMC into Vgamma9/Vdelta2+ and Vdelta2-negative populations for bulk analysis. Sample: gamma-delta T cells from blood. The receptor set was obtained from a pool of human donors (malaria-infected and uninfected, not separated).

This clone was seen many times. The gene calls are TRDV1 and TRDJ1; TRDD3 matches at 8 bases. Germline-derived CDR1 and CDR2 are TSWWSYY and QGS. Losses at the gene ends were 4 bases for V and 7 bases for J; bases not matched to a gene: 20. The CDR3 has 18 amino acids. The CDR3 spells CALGVWHTGGPWVGKLIF. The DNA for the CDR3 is TGTGCTCTTGGGGTTTGGCATACTGGGGGCCCCTGGGTTGGTAAACTCATCTTT.

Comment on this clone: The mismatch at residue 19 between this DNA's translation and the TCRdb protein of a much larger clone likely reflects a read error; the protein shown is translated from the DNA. Here the CDR3 reads CACDTVIPYSDWGIGTNYPDKLIF. Here the CDR3 DNA reads TGTGCCTGTGACACCGTTATCCCTTACTCAGACTGGGGGATAGGAACGAATTACCCCGATAAACTCATCTTT. The chain employs TRDV2 and TRDJ1, with 11 bases matching TRDD3. The CDR3 is 24 residues long. The germline V gene has CDR1 GEAIGNYY and CDR2 EKD. After removal of 0 bases from V and 3 bases from J, the junction contained 29 bases not matched to a gene.

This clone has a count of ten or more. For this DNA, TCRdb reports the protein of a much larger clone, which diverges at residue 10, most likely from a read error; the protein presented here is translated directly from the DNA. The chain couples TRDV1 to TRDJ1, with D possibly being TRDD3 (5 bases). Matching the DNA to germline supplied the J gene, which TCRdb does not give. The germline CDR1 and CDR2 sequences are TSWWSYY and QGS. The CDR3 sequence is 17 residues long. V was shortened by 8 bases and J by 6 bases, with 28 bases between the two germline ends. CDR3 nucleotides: TGTGCTCTTTGTCTGATCCATGACTGGTGTCGGGACCATAAACTCATCTTT. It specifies CALCLIHDWCRDHKLIF.

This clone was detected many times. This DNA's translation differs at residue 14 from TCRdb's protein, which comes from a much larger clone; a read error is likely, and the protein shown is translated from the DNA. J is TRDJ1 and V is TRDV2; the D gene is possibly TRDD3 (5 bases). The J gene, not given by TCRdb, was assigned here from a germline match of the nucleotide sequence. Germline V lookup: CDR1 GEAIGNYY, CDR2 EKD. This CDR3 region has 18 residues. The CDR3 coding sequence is TGTGCCTGTGACACCGTCGACGGGATTAAACGGTACACCAATAAACTCATCTTT. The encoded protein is CACDTVDGIKRYTNKLIF.

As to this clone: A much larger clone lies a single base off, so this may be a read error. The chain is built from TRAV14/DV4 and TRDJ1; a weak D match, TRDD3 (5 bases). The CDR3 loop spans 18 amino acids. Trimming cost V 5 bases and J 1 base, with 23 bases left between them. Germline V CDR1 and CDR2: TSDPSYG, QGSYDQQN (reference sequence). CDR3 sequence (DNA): TGTGCAATGAGAAACAGGCGGGGGTCCCCCATTTTCACCGATAAACTCATCTTT. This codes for CAMRNRRGSPIFTDKLIF.

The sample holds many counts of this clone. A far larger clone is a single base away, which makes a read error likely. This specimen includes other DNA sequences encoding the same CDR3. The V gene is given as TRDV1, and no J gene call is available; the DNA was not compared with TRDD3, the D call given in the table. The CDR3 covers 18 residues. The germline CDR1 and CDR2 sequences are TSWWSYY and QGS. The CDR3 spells CALGERGAGILGTDKLIF. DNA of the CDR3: TGTGCTCTTGGGGAACGTGGAGCGGGGATACTGGGTACCGATAAGCTCATCTTT.

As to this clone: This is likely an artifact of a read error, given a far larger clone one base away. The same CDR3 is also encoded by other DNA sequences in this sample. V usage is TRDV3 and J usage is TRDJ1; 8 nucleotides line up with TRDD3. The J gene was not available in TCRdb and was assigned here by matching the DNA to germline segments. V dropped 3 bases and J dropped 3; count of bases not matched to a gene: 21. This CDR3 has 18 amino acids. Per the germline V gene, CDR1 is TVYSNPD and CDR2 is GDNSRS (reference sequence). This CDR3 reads CAFSLRISWGIPPDKLIF. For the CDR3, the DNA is TGTGCCTTCTCCCTACGAATATCGTGGGGGATCCCACCCGATAAACTCATCTTT.

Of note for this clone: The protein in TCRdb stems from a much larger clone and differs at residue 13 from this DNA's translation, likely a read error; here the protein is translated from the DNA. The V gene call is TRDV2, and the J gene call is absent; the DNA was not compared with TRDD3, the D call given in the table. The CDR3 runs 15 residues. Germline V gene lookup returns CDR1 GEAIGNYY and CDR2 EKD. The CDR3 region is CACDPLGDTTDKHIF. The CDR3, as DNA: TGTGCCTGTGACCCTCTGGGGGACACCACCGATAAACACATCTTT.

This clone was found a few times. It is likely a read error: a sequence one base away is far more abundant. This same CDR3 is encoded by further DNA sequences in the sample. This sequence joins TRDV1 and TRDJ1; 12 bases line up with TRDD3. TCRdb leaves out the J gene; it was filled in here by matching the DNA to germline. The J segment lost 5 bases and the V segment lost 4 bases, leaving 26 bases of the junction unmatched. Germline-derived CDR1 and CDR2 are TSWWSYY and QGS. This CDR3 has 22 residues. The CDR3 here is CALGAPLPYFFTGGYRVDKLIF. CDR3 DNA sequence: TGTGCTCTTGGGGCGCCGCTTCCTTACTTCTTTACTGGGGGATACCGGGTGGATAAACTCATCTTT.

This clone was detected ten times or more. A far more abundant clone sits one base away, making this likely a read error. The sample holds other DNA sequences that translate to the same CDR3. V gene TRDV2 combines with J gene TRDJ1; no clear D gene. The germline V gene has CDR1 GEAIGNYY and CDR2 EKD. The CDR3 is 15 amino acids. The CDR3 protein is CACDTVSSHTDKLIF. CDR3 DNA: TGTGCCTGTGACACCGTGTCCTCCCACACCGATAAGCTCATCTTT.

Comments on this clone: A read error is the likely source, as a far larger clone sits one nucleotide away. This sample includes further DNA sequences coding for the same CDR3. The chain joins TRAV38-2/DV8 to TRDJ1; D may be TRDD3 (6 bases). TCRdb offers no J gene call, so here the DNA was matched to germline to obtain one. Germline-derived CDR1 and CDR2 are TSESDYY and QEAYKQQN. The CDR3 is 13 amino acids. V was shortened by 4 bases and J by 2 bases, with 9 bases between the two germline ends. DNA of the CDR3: TGTGCTTATAGGGGATACTATACCGATAAACTCATCTTT. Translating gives CAYRGYYTDKLIF.

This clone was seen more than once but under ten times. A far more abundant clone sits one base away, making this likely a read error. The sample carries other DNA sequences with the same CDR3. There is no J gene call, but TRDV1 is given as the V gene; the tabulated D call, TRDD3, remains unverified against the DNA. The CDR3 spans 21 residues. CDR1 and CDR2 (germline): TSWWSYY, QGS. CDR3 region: CALGELQFLRWGVPLTAQLFF. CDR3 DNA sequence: TGTGCTCTTGGGGAACTTCAATTCCTACGATGGGGGGTCCCTTTGACAGCACAACTCTTCTTC.

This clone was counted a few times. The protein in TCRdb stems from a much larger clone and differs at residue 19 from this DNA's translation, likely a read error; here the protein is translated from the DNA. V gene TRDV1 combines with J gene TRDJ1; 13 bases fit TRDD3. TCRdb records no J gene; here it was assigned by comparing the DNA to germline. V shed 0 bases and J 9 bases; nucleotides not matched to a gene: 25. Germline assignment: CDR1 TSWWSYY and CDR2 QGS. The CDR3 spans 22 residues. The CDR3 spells CALGELGYLLRIWYWGIRELIF. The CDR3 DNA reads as TGTGCTCTTGGGGAACTAGGGTATCTCCTGAGGATTTGGTACTGGGGGATACGTGAACTCATCTTT.

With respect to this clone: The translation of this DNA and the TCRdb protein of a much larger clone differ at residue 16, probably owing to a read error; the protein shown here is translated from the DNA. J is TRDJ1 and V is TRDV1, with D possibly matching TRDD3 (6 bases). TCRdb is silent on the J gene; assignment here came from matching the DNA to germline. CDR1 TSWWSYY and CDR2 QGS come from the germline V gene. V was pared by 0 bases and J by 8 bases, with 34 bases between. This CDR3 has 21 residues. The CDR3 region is CALGELECAPDWVNTDGKLIF. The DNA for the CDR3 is TGTGCTCTTGGGGAACTAGAATGCGCCCCGGACTGGGTGAATACGGACGGAAAACTCATCTTT.

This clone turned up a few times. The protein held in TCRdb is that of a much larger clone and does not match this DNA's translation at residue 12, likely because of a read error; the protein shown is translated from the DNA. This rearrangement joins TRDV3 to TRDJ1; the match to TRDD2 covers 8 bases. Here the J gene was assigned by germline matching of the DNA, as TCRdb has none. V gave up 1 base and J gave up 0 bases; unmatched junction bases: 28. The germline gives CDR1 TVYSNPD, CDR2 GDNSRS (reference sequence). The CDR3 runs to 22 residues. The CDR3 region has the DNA TGTGCCTTTAAGGCCTTCCTAGATTTTATTTACCGGGGGACGTCGTACACCGATAAACTCATCTTT. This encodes CAFKAFLDFIYRGTSYTDKLIF. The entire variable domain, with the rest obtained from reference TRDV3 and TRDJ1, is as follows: CDKVTQSSPDQTVASGSEVVLLCTYDTVYSNPDLFWYRIRPDYSFQFVFYGDNSRSEGADFTQGRFSVKHILTQKAFHLVISPVRTEDSATYYCAFKAFLDFIYRGTSYTDKLIFGKGTRVTVEP.

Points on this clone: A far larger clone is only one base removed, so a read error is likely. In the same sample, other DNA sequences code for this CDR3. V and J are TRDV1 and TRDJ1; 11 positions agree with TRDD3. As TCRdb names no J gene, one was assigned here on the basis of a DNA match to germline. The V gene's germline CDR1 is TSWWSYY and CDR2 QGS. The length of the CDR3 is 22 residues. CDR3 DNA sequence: TGTGCCCTTGGGGCCCTCCTTATCCCCTTGTGGGGGATACGAGGGTACACCGATAAACTCATCTTT. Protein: CALGALLIPLWGIRGYTDKLIF.

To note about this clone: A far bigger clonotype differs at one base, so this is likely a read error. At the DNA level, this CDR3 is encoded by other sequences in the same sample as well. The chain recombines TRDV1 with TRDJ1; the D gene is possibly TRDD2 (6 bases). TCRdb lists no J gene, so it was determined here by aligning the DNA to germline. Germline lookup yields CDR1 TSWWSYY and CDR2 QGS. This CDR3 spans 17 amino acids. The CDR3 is CALGELKGLPAQHKLIF. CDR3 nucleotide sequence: TGTGCTCTTGGTGAACTAAAGGGGCTTCCTGCCCAACATAAACTCATCTTT.

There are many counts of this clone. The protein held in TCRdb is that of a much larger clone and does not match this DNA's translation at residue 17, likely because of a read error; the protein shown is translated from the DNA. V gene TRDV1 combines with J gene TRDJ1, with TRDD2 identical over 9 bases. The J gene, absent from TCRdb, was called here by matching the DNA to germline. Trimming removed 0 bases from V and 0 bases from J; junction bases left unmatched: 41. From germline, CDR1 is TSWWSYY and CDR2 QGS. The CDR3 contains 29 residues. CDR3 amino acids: CALGELHFPFLQFLRGVRTATGYTDKLIF. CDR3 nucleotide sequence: TGTGCTCTTGGGGAACTCCACTTCCCCTTCCTACAGTTTTTGAGGGGGGTACGCACAGCTACGGGGTACACCGATAAACTCATCTTT.

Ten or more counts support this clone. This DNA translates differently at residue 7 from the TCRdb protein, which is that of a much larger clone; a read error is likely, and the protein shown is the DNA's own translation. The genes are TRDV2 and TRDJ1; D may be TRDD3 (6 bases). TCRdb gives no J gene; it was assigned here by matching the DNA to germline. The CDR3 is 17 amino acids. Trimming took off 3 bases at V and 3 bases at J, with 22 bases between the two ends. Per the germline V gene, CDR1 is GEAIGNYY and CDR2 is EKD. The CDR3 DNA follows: TGTGCCTGTGACTACGTACCGCGCGCTGGGGATCCCGATAAACTCATCTTT. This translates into CACDYVPRAGDPDKLIF.

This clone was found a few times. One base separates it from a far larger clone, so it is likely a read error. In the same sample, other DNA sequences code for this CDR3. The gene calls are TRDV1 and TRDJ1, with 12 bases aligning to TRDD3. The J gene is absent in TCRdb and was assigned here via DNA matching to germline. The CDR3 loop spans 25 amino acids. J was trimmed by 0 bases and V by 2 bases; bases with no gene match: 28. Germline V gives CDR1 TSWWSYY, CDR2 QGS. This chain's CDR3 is CALGEYKFLISLGDTRKAYTDKLIF. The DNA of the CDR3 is TGTGCTCTTGGGGAATACAAATTCCTAATCTCGCTGGGGGATACGCGTAAGGCGTACACCGATAAACTCATCTTT.